This T cell receptor (beta chain) was captured in a study of control samples from healthy donors and cancer patients. The junction had 5 bases not matched to a gene; V was cut back by 1 base and J by 6 bases. Germline values: CDR1 MGHRA, CDR2 YSYEKL. This CDR3 is built from 16 residues. Clones were read by immunoSEQ multiplex PCR, and TCRdb kept only the in-frame ones, dropping some. The table records some 89,000 clones, around nine tenths of them present only once. This sequence originates from a man aged 25-45 years in good health. V is TRBV4-1 and J is TRBJ2-1, with 11 bases that match TRBD2. The sample consisted of blood. The DNA of the CDR3 is TGCGCCAGCAGCCAAGCTAGCGGGGGGTTTTTCAATGAGCAGTTCTTC. Translated: CASSQASGGFFNEQFF.